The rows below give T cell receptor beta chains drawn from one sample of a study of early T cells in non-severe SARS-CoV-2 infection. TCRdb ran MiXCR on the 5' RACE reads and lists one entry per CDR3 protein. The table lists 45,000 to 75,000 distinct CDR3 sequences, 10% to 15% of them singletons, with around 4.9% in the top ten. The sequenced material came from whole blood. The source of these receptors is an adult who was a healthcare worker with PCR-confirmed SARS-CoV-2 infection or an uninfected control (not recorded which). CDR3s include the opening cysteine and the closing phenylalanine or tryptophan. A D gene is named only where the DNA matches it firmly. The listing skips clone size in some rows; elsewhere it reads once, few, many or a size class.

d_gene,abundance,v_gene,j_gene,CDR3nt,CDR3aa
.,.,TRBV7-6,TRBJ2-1,TGTGCCAGCAGCTTTCGGACGGGGAGCTCCTACAATGAGCAGTTCTTC,CASSFRTGSSYNEQFF
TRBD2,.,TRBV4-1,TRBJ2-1,TGCGCCAGCAGCCAAGCCGGGACTAGATCAAATGAGCAGTTCTTC,CASSQAGTRSNEQFF
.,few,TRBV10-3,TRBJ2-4,TGTGCCATCAGTGAGTCGACAGAGTCATTGAATGTAAACATTCAGTACTTC,CAISESTESLNVNIQYF
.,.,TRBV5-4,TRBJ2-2,TGTGCCAGCAGCTTGGAGGCGGCCGGGGGGGAGCTGTTTTTT,CASSLEAAGGELFF
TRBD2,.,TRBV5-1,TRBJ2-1,TGCGCCAGCAGCCTAGGACTAGCTGCCCAGAATGAGCAGTTCTTC,CASSLGLAAQNEQFF
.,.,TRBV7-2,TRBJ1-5,TGTGCCAGCCGAAGCCAACCCTCCCGGCCCCAGCATTTT,CASRSQPSRPQHF
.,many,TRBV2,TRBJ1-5,TGTGCCAGCGGGGACACGAATCAGCCCCAGCATTTT,CASGDTNQPQHF
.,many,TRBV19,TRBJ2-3,TGTGCCAGTAGTAAGCGCCAGGGGTTTGGGACAGATACGCAGTATTTT,CASSKRQGFGTDTQYF
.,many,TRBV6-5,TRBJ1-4,TGTGCCAGCAGTTACGGGGGAAAAACTAATGAAAAACTGTTTTTT,CASSYGGKTNEKLFF
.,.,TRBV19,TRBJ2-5,TGTGCCAGCAGACCCCAACTGACGGGAGAGACCCAGTACTTC,CASRPQLTGETQYF
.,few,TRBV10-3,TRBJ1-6,TGTGCCATCAGTGACAGGGGTCTAGGATCACCCCTCCACTTT,CAISDRGLGSPLHF
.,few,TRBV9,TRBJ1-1,TGTGCCAGCAGCGTGGGGATGAACACTGAAGCTTTCTTT,CASSVGMNTEAFF
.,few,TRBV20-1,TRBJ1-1,TGCAGTGCTAGAGCGGTGGGATCGGGTATAACTGAAGCTTTCTTT,CSARAVGSGITEAFF
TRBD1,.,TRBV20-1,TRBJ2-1,TGCAGTGCTTCCCTAGAGGGGGCCAACCGAGAGCAGTTCTTC,CSASLEGANREQFF
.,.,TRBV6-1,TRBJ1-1,TGTGCCAGCAGTGAGCCAGGGCTTCCCACTGAAGCTTTCTTT,CASSEPGLPTEAFF